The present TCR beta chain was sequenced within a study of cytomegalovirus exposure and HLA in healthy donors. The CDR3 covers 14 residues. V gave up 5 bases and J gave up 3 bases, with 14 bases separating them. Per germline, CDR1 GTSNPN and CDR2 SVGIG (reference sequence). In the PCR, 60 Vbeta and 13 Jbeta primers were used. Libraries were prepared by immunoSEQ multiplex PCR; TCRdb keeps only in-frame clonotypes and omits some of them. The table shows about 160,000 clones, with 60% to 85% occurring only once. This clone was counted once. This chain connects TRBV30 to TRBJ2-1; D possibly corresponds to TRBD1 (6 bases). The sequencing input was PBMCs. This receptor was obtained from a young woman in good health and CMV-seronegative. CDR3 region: CAWAGSGHYNEQFF. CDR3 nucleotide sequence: TGTGCCTGGGCCGGGTCGGGACACTACAATGAGCAGTTCTTC.